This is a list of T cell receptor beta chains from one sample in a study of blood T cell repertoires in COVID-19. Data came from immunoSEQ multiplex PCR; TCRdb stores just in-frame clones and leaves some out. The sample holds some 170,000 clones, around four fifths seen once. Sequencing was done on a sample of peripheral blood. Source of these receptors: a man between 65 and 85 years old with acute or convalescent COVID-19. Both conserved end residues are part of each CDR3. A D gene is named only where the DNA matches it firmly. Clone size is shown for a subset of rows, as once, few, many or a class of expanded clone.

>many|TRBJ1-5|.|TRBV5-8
CASSPGDGRQPQHF
TGTGCCAGCAGCCCGGGAGACGGACGGCAGCCCCAGCATTTT
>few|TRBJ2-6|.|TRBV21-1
CASSNQTGPSLSGANVLTF
TGTGCCAGCAGCAATCAGACAGGGCCATCCTTGTCTGGGGCCAACGTCCTGACTTTC
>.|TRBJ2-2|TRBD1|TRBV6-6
CASSPAGGNTGELFF
TGTGCCAGCAGCCCCGCAGGGGGCAACACCGGGGAGCTGTTTTTT
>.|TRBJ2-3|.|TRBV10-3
CAISLQAPTDTQYF
TGTGCCATCAGTTTACAGGCTCCCACAGATACGCAGTATTTT
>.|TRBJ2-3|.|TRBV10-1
CASSEPGTRTDTQYF
TGCGCCAGCAGTGAGCCGGGGACTCGTACAGATACGCAGTATTTT
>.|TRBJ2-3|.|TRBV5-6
CASSLVTDTQYF
TGTGCCAGCAGCTTGGTAACAGATACGCAGTATTTT
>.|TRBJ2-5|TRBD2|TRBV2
CASNQLAGLQETQYF
TGTGCCAGCAACCAACTAGCGGGGCTCCAAGAGACCCAGTACTTC
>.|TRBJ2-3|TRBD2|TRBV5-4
CASRRTSVTDTQYF
TGTGCCAGCCGAAGGACTAGCGTCACAGATACGCAGTATTTT
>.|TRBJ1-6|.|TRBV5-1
CASSPDSANSPLHF
TGCGCCAGCAGTCCCGACAGCGCGAATTCACCCCTCCACTTT
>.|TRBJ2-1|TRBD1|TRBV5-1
CASSLAQTGGYEQFF
TGCGCCAGCAGCTTGGCCCAGACAGGGGGGTATGAGCAGTTCTTC
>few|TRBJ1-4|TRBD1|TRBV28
CASSFRAGGNEKLFF
TGTGCCAGCAGTTTTAGGGCAGGGGGCAATGAAAAACTGTTTTTT
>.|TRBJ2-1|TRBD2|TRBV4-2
CASSPPPLAGGPNEQFF
TGTGCCAGCAGCCCCCCTCCCCTAGCGGGAGGGCCCAATGAGCAGTTCTTC
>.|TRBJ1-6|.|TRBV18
CASSPGSNSPLHF
TGTGCCAGCTCCCCAGGGAGCAATTCACCCCTCCACTTT
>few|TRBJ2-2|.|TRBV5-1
CASSGGTANTGELFF
TGCGCCAGCAGCGGCGGGACCGCGAACACCGGGGAGCTGTTTTTT
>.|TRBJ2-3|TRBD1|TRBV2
CATKQGFPTDTQYF
TGTGCCACCAAACAGGGGTTCCCCACAGATACGCAGTATTTT
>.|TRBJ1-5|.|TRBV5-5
CASRGRGTGDNQPQHF
TGTGCCAGCAGAGGTCGGGGAACGGGGGACAATCAGCCCCAGCATTTT
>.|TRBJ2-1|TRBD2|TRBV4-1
CASSLTSGGAREQFF
TGCGCCAGCAGCCTCACTAGCGGGGGGGCCCGTGAGCAGTTCTTC
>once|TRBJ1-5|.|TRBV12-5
CASGAPGRYNQPQHF
TGTGCTAGTGGTGCCCCAGGGCGCTACAATCAGCCCCAGCATTTT
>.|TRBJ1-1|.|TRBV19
CASSKDSGGTEAFF
TGTGCCAGTAGTAAGGACAGTGGTGGCACTGAAGCTTTCTTT
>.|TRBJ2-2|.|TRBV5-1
CASSPQTGKNTGELFF
TGCGCCAGCAGCCCACAGACAGGAAAGAACACCGGGGAGCTGTTTTTT
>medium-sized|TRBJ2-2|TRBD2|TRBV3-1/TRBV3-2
CASSQVRLAGNTGELFF
TGTGCCAGCAGCCAAGTGCGACTAGCGGGAAACACCGGGGAGCTGTTTTTT
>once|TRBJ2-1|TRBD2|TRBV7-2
CASSLRTSGGVGAYNEQFF
TGTGCCAGCAGCTTAAGGACTAGCGGGGGGGTTGGCGCCTACAATGAGCAGTTCTTC
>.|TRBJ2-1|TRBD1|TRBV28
CASSLSGQGSYNEQFF
TGTGCCAGCAGTTTATCGGGACAGGGGTCCTACAATGAGCAGTTCTTC
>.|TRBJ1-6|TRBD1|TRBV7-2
CASSLRGTGDHSPLHF
TGTGCCAGCAGCCTAAGGGGGACAGGGGACCATTCACCCCTCCACTTT
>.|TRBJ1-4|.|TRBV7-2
CASSKGVTTNEKLFF
TGTGCCAGCAGCAAGGGGGTTACAACTAATGAAAAACTGTTTTTT
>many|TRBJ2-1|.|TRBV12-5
CASGLRSGLNNEQFF
TGTGCTAGTGGTTTACGGAGCGGGCTTAACAATGAGCAGTTCTTC
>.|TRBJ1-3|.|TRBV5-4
CASSHRQTGNTIYF
TGTGCCAGCAGCCACCGCCAGACAGGAAACACCATATATTTT
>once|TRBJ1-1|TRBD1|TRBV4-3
CASSLRTGGTEAFF
TGCGCCAGCAGCCTCCGGACAGGGGGCACTGAAGCTTTCTTT
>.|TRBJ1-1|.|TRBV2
CASSSTGLSEAFF
TGTGCCAGCAGTAGTACAGGGCTCTCTGAAGCTTTCTTT
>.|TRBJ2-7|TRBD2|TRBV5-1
CASRPIGAGGRYEQYF
TGCGCCAGCAGACCCATTGGAGCGGGAGGTCGGTACGAGCAGTACTTC
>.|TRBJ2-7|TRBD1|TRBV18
CASSPSGTGDYEQYF
TGTGCCAGCTCTCCGTCCGGGACAGGGGATTACGAGCAGTACTTC
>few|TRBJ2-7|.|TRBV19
CASSRGQGSYEQYF
TGTGCCAGTAGTCGCGGGCAGGGGTCCTACGAGCAGTACTTC
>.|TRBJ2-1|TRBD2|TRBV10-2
CASSETSGLNNEQFF
TGCGCCAGCAGTGAGACTAGCGGGTTGAATAATGAGCAGTTCTTC
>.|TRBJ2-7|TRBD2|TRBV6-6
CASTPREGTNEQYF
TGTGCCAGCACCCCCCGGGAGGGTACGAACGAGCAGTACTTC
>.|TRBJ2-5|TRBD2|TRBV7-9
CASSQRLAGFQETQYF
TGTGCCAGCAGCCAGCGACTAGCGGGGTTCCAAGAGACCCAGTACTTC
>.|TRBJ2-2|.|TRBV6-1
CASSEGGSSLNTGELFF
TGTGCCAGCAGTGAAGGCGGGTCTAGCTTGAACACCGGGGAGCTGTTTTTT
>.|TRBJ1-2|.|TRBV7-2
CASSRKGDLGYTF
TGTGCCAGCAGCCGGAAGGGGGATCTCGGCTACACCTTC
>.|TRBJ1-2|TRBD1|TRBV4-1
CASSQDQGASGYTF
TGCGCCAGCAGCCAAGATCAGGGGGCTTCGGGCTACACCTTC
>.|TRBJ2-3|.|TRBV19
CASRGGTDTQYF
TGTGCCAGTAGGGGGGGAACAGATACGCAGTATTTT
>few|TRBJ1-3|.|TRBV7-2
CASSFPTGSGNTIYF
TGTGCCAGCAGCTTTCCAACCGGCTCTGGAAACACCATATATTTT
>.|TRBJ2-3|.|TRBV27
CASSILRADTQYF
TGTGCCAGCAGTATCCTCAGGGCCGATACGCAGTATTTT
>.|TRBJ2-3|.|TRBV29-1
CSGQAPSTDTQYF
TGCAGCGGTCAGGCGCCTAGCACAGATACGCAGTATTTT
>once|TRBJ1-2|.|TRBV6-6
CASTREPTGGGYTF
TGTGCCAGCACCAGAGAGCCGACTGGGGGCGGCTACACCTTC
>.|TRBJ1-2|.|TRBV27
CASSLGREDYGYTF
TGTGCCAGCAGTTTGGGCAGGGAGGACTATGGCTACACCTTC
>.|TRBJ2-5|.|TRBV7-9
CASSLLGGETQYF
TGTGCCAGCAGCTTACTGGGGGGAGAGACCCAGTACTTC
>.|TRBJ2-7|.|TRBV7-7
CASSPLIAAQRPYEQYF
TGTGCCAGCAGCCCCTTGATAGCGGCCCAGAGGCCCTACGAGCAGTACTTC
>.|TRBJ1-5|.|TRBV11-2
CASSLRAGNQPQHF
TGTGCCAGCAGCCTCCGAGCCGGCAATCAGCCCCAGCATTTT
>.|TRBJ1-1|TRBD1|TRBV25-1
CASKGQGARNTEAFF
TGTGCCAGCAAGGGGCAGGGGGCCCGGAACACTGAAGCTTTCTTT
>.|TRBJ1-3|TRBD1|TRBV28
CASSPGQGRAGNTIYF
TGTGCCAGCAGTCCCGGACAGGGGAGGGCAGGAAACACCATATATTTT
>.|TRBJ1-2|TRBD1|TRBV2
CASSGTGLRYGYTF
TGTGCCAGCAGCGGGACAGGGTTAAGATATGGCTACACCTTC
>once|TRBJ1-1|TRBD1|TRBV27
CASSLSWTGESTEAFF
TGTGCCAGCAGTTTATCTTGGACAGGGGAGAGCACTGAAGCTTTCTTT
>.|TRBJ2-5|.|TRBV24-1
CATSDSYQETQYF
TGTGCCACCAGTGATTCGTACCAAGAGACCCAGTACTTC
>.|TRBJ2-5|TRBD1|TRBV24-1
CATSGAGGEETQYF
TGTGCCACCAGTGGGGCAGGGGGCGAGGAGACCCAGTACTTC
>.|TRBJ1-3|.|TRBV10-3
CASWDTGNTIYF
TGTGCCTCCTGGGACACTGGAAACACCATATATTTT
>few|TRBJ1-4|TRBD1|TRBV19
CASSIVHHGTGREKLFF
TGTGCCAGTAGTATAGTCCACCACGGGACAGGGAGAGAGAAACTGTTTTTT
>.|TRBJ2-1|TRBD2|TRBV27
CASSIGLARSSYNEQFF
TGTGCCAGCAGTATAGGACTAGCTAGGAGCTCCTACAATGAGCAGTTCTTC
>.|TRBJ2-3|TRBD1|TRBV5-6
CASSPNRGYTQYF
TGTGCCAGCAGCCCCAACAGGGGCTATACGCAGTATTTT